Reported below is one T cell receptor beta chain. Profiled with immunoSEQ multiplex PCR; TCRdb holds only in-frame clones, not every one. The sample comprises 200,000 to 250,000 clones, around 89% of which are singletons, and approximately 16% rests with the top ten. From germline, CDR1 is LGHDT and CDR2 YNNKEL (reference sequence). The CDR3 consists of 16 residues. The V and J ends lost 4 bases and 6 bases, in that order; junction bases with no gene match: 12. The data belong to a study of blood T cell repertoires in COVID-19. Study as a whole: Some COVID-19 samples were acute and others convalescent; all came from the United States, Italy and Spain. T cells, B-cell-depleted T cells, or PBMCs provided the cDNA or gDNA that served as material.

Cohorts were based on clinical histories the participants reported. The gene calls are TRBV3-1 (or the pseudogene TRBV3-2) and TRBJ1-2; TRBD1 matches at 9 bases. The sample was PBMCs or T cells enriched from blood (not recorded which). The receptor was isolated from a man between 25 and 39 years old who had been exposed to COVID-19. CDR3 amino acids: CASSLSPGQGSDGYTF. The CDR3, as DNA: TGTGCCAGCAGCCTCTCACCGGGACAGGGATCGGATGGCTACACCTTC.